These 26 T cell receptor beta chains were sequenced from one sample in a study of T cell repertoires in cytomegalovirus infection. TCRdb re-derived calls from the reads in MiXCR, one entry per CDR3 protein. Among around 740,000 distinct CDR3 sequences listed, roughly 35% were seen once. The source material was PBMCs. All receptors come from a human donor in good health (CMV status not recorded). Some clones in this sample may be carry-over from other donors' samples.

As to this clonotype: Germline and junction disagree at one end, which may indicate a read error. The chain links TRBV7-2 to TRBJ2-7; TRBD2 matches 9 bases. CDR1 is SGHTA and CDR2 is FQGNSA in the germline V gene. The CDR3 sequence is 18 residues long. The CDR3 here is CASILAERTSVGDYEPYF. The CDR3 DNA reads as TGTGCCAGCATCTTAGCCGAGAGGACTAGCGTGGGGGATTACGAGCCGTACTTC. Combining the CDR3 with reference TRBV7-2 and TRBJ2-7 gives the whole variable domain GAGVSQSPSNKVTEKGKDVELRCDPISGHTALYWYRQSLGQGLEFLIYFQGNSAPDKSGLPSDRFSAERTGGSVSTLTIQRTQQEDSAVYLCASILAERTSVGDYEPYFGPGTRLTVT.

The chain recombines TRBV20-1 with TRBJ1-2; the D is unclear. V lost 6 bases and J lost 2, with 7 bases in between. Germline CDR1 is DFQATT and CDR2 is SNEGSKA (reference sequence). The CDR3 consists of 11 residues. CDR3 region: CSADGNYGYTF. Here the CDR3 DNA reads TGCAGTGCCGACGGGAACTATGGCTACACCTTC.

V is TRBV28 and J is TRBJ2-1; D call uncertain. Germline CDR1 MDHEN, CDR2 SYDVKM. CDR3 length: 12 amino acids. Trimming took off 3 bases at V and 8 bases at J, with 8 bases between the two ends. The CDR3 bases are TGTGCCAGCAGTTTTCGGGCGTATGAGCAGTTCTTC. Protein sequence: CASSFRAYEQFF.

The sample holds many counts of this clonotype. The gene calls are TRBV7-6 and TRBJ2-1; 8 bases line up with TRBD1. The J segment lost 0 bases and the V segment lost 3 bases, leaving 16 bases of the junction unmatched. The germline CDR1 and CDR2 sequences are SGHVS and FNYEAQ. CDR3 length: 20 amino acids. The DNA for the CDR3 is TGTGCCAGCAGCTTCCCCCGGGACAGGACCTCTTCTAGCTCCTACAATGAGCAGTTCTTC. The encoded protein is CASSFPRDRTSSSSYNEQFF.

This clonotype was seen only a few times. The chain combines TRBV6-5 with TRBJ2-7; 9 bases fit TRBD1. CDR3 length: 18 residues. V gave up 2 bases and J gave up 2 bases; unmatched junction bases: 13. Germline loops: CDR1 MNHEY, CDR2 SVGAGI. The CDR3 bases are TGTGCCAGCAGTTACGCCGCCCCACCGGGACAGGGAACCTACGAGCAGTACTTC. It codes for CASSYAAPPGQGTYEQYF.

CDR3 residues: CASSYDSGNTIYF. CDR3 coding DNA: TGTGCCAGCAGTTACGACTCTGGAAACACCATATATTTT. The chain combines TRBV12-3 or TRBV12-4 with TRBJ1-3; D remains ambiguous. V shed 4 bases and J shed 0 bases, with 4 bases lying between them. The CDR3 sequence is 13 residues long.

The chain combines TRBV24-1 with TRBJ2-3; tentative D call: TRBD1 (6 bases). The ends were cut back, 4 bases at V and 0 bases at J, with 13 bases in the middle. The CDR3 length is 16 residues. Germline V gene sequence: CDR1 KGHDR, CDR2 SFDVKD. The CDR3, as DNA: TGTGCCACCAGTGACCCCACAGGGAAAAGCACAGATACGCAGTATTTT. Translating gives CATSDPTGKSTDTQYF.

This chain links TRBV6-1 with TRBJ2-7, with D unresolved. The CDR3 contains 14 residues. CDR1 and CDR2 from the germline V gene are MNHNS and SASEGT. V lost 7 bases and J lost 0, with 13 bases in between. CDR3 amino acids: CASNGRMSSYEQYF. In DNA, the CDR3 is TGTGCCAGCAACGGCCGGATGAGCTCCTACGAGCAGTACTTC.

The genes are TRBV11-2 and TRBJ1-2; D uncertain. Germline V lookup: CDR1 SGHAT, CDR2 FQNNGV. Trimming pared 0 bases from V and 5 bases from J, leaving 16 bases between. This CDR3 spans 16 amino acids. The CDR3, as DNA: TGTGCCAGCAGCTTAGAATTCGTCGACGGAATTTATGGCTACACCTTC. As protein: CASSLEFVDGIYGYTF.

This clonotype occurred a few times. The rearrangement joins TRBV18 to TRBJ2-4, with TRBD1 matching 9 bases. Trimming took 3 bases from V and 6 from J; bases not matched to a gene: 6. The CDR3 spans 15 residues. Germline CDR1 KGHSH, CDR2 LQKENI. CDR3 sequence: CASSPGPGQGNIQYF. The CDR3 nucleotides are TGTGCCAGCTCACCGGGACCGGGACAGGGAAACATTCAGTACTTC.

This clonotype has more than one count but fewer than ten. The chain has TRBV28 and TRBJ1-2; D is unresolved. Deletions cut 2 bases from V and 5 bases from J, with 9 bases between. The CDR3 runs 13 residues. CDR1 MDHEN and CDR2 SYDVKM come from the germline V gene. As DNA, the CDR3 is TGTGCCAGCAGTTTAATAGGAGCTTATGGCTACACCTTC. Protein product: CASSLIGAYGYTF.

CDR3 sequence: CASSLGRVVGYNEQFF. The DNA for the CDR3 is TGTGCCAGCAGCTTAGGGAGGGTCGTGGGGTACAATGAGCAGTTCTTC. The chain couples TRBV7-9 to TRBJ2-1; a weak D match, TRBD2 (6 bases). With 1 base removed from V and 4 bases from J, the gap between germline ends came to 14 bases. CDR1 is SEHNR, CDR2 FQNEAQ, per germline (reference sequence). The CDR3 has 16 amino acids. The complete variable domain, with remaining parts taken from reference TRBV7-9 and TRBJ2-1, reads DTGVSQNPRHKITKRGQNVTFRCDPISEHNRLYWYRQTLGQGPEFLTYFQNEAQLEKSRLLSDRFSAERPKGSFSTLEIQRTEQGDSAMYLCASSLGRVVGYNEQFFGPGTRLTVL.

This clonotype was observed a handful of times. This chain joins TRBV28 and TRBJ2-7, with D perhaps matching TRBD1 (6 bases). CDR1 MDHEN and CDR2 SYDVKM come from the germline V gene. Trimming stripped 4 bases from V and 3 bases from J, with 13 bases between. The CDR3 contains 14 residues. CDR3 bases: TGTGCCAGCAGTTACTCGACAGGTGGCTACGAGCAGTACTTC. It yields the protein CASSYSTGGYEQYF.

This clonotype was counted at least ten times. This rearrangement joins TRBV6-1 to TRBJ2-6, with D unclear. Germline CDR1 and CDR2: MNHNS and SASEGT. The V and J ends lost 0 bases and 0 bases respectively, with 15 bases between them. CDR3 length: 19 amino acids. The CDR3 protein is CASSEAVSLRRSGANVLTF. CDR3 bases: TGTGCCAGCAGTGAAGCGGTCAGCCTAAGACGCTCTGGGGCCAACGTCCTGACTTTC.

The rearrangement joins TRBV10-3 to TRBJ1-2; D is ambiguous. In germline, CDR1 is ENHRY, CDR2 SYGVKD. This CDR3 spans 14 amino acids. The germline V and J ends were trimmed by 2 bases and 4 bases, with 11 bases remaining between them. Here the CDR3 reads CAISERGTVYGYTF. CDR3 coding DNA: TGTGCCATCAGTGAGAGAGGTACAGTCTATGGCTACACCTTC.

In its sample, this clonotype was seen a few times. V usage is TRBV24-1 and J usage is TRBJ2-1, with a tentative D call TRBD1 (6 bases). This CDR3 has 15 residues. V shed 4 bases and J shed 6 bases, with 15 bases lying between them. The germline CDR1 and CDR2 sequences are KGHDR and SFDVKD. CDR3 nucleotide sequence: TGTGCCACCAGTGACAGGGGAAGGGCCGTCAATGAGCAGTTCTTC. Residues: CATSDRGRAVNEQFF.

This clonotype turned up a few times. This chain connects TRBV7-8 to TRBJ2-1; tentative D call: TRBD2 (6 bases). Germline V gene lookup returns CDR1 SGHVS and CDR2 FQNEAQ. Trimming took off 3 bases at V and 4 bases at J, with 13 bases between the two ends. This CDR3 region has 15 residues. CDR3 amino acids: CASSLIHSGYNEQFF. Written as DNA, the CDR3 is TGTGCCAGCAGCTTGATACATAGCGGTTACAATGAGCAGTTCTTC. The whole variable domain, filled in from reference TRBV7-8 and TRBJ2-1, reads GAGVSQSPRYKVAKRGQDVALRCDPISGHVSLFWYQQALGQGPEFLTYFQNEAQLDKSGLPSDRFFAERPEGSVSTLKIQRTQQEDSAVYLCASSLIHSGYNEQFFGPGTRLTVL.

This chain joins TRBV7-8 and TRBJ1-2, with unresolved D. Trimming removed 5 bases at V and 1 base at J, with 14 bases between. The germline CDR1 and CDR2 sequences are SGHVS and FQNEAQ. The CDR3 contains 15 residues. The CDR3, as DNA: TGTGCCAGCAGCGCCTCTCGCCACAGTAACTATGGCTACACCTTC. This codes for CASSASRHSNYGYTF.

The rearrangement uses TRBV9 and TRBJ2-3, with 9 nucleotides matching TRBD2. Germline V gene sequence: CDR1 SGDLS, CDR2 YYNGEE. The V segment lost 1 base and the J segment 3 bases; nucleotides outside the gene matches: 12. The CDR3 extends over 18 amino acids. CDR3 nucleotides: TGTGCCAGCAGCGTAAGAGGGACTAGCATGGGGGGTACAGATACGCAGTATTTT. It encodes CASSVRGTSMGGTDTQYF.

The V gene is TRBV5-1, the J gene TRBJ2-1; a weak D match, TRBD1 (5 bases). There are 16 residues in the CDR3. Germline V lookup: CDR1 SGHRS, CDR2 YFSETQ. V shed 0 bases and J shed 5 bases, with 15 bases lying between them. CDR3 sequence (DNA): TGCGCCAGCAGCTTGGGGGGCAGCAAAAGCCACAATGAGCAGTTCTTC. Protein product: CASSLGGSKSHNEQFF.

V gene TRBV20-1 combines with J gene TRBJ1-6, with 7 nucleotides matching TRBD1. J was trimmed by 10 bases and V by 3 bases; bases with no gene match: 9. CDR1 is DFQATT and CDR2 is SNEGSKA in the germline V gene (reference sequence). This CDR3 spans 14 amino acids. The CDR3 region is CSASTQGRQSPLHF. The CDR3 DNA reads as TGCAGTGCTAGTACACAGGGGAGGCAGTCACCCCTCCACTTT.

Only a few counts were recorded for this clonotype. This rearrangement joins TRBV12-3 or TRBV12-4 to TRBJ1-5; possibly TRBD1 for D (6 bases). The CDR3 totals 15 residues. The V end lost 3 bases, the J end lost 4 bases, and 13 bases lay between the germline ends. CDR3 in DNA: TGTGCCAGCAGTTTGGACAGCCCTTATAATCAGCCCCAGCATTTT. Residues: CASSLDSPYNQPQHF.

This clonotype showed up just a few times. The missing conserved phenylalanine or tryptophan at the end of this CDR3 makes a read error likely. V usage is TRBV11-2 and J usage is TRBJ1-5; 8 nucleotides match TRBD1. Germline CDR1 is SGHAT and CDR2 is FQNNGV. J gave up 4 bases and V 3 bases, and 5 bases lay outside the gene matches. CDR3 length: 15 amino acids. The CDR3 protein is CASSFGQGVNQPQHL. In nucleotides, the CDR3 is TGTGCCAGCAGCTTCGGACAGGGAGTAAATCAGCCCCAGCATTTG.

This clonotype has a count of ten or more. The rearrangement joins TRBV12-3 or TRBV12-4 to TRBJ1-2, with D possibly matching TRBD1 (6 bases). The V gene lost 6 bases and the J gene lost 2 bases, with 10 bases spanning the gap. The CDR3 is made up of 13 amino acids. The CDR3 bases are TGTGCCAGCAGCCCTGGACAGAACTATGGCTACACCTTC. Translation gives CASSPGQNYGYTF.

The chain is built from TRBV2 and TRBJ2-6, with D perhaps matching TRBD2 (6 bases). The CDR3 is made up of 14 amino acids. Germline V lookup: CDR1 SNHLY, CDR2 FYNNEI. V was cut by 1 base and J by 9 bases, with 10 bases left in between. The chain's CDR3 is CASSEGGVDNVLTF. The CDR3 bases are TGTGCCAGCAGTGAAGGGGGGGTTGACAACGTCCTGACTTTC.

The chain couples TRBV7-8 to TRBJ2-6, with D perhaps matching TRBD1 (6 bases). Germline V gene lookup returns CDR1 SGHVS and CDR2 FQNEAQ. The CDR3 runs 15 residues. V shed 4 bases and J shed 3 bases, with 10 bases lying between them. CDR3: CASSWEGGGANVLTF. CDR3 DNA: TGTGCCAGCAGCTGGGAAGGGGGTGGGGCCAACGTCCTGACTTTC.